The 13 T cell receptor beta chains below were found in one sample sequenced in a study of OX40 agonist ivuxolimab in advanced cancers. The protocol was immunoSEQ multiplex PCR, while the TCRdb copy is restricted to in-frame clones and leaves out a portion. The table shows over 35,000 clones, with around 89% occurring only once. The sequenced sample was CD4+ or CD8+ T cells sorted from blood, obtained in a trial of the OX40 agonist ivuxolimab. The receptors shown here come from an adult with an advanced solid tumor such as melanoma, head and neck, liver or kidney cancer.

The chain is built from TRBV4-2 and TRBJ1-5, with D unclear. Trimming removed 0 bases from V and 5 bases from J, with 5 bases in between. The CDR3 runs 13 residues. The germline gives CDR1 LGHNA, CDR2 YNFKEQ. This chain's CDR3 is CASSQETYQPQHF. CDR3 bases: TGTGCCAGCAGCCAAGAAACGTATCAGCCCCAGCATTTT.

The chain combines TRBV9 with TRBJ2-3; D gene unclear. Germline CDR1 SGDLS, CDR2 YYNGEE. This CDR3 has 13 residues. V lost 0 bases to trimming and J lost 2 bases, with 4 bases between them. The CDR3 region is CASSVVVTDTQYF. Here the CDR3 DNA reads TGTGCCAGCAGCGTAGTAGTCACAGATACGCAGTATTTT.

The genes are TRBV11-2 and TRBJ2-3, with 7 bases fitting TRBD2. The germline V gene has CDR1 SGHAT and CDR2 FQNNGV. Trimming at V came to 4 bases and at J to 0 bases, leaving 10 bases not matched to a gene. The CDR3 extends over 17 amino acids. CDR3 residues: CASSSRDYLVSTDTQYF. The CDR3 DNA reads TGTGCCAGCAGCTCCCGGGACTATCTAGTTAGCACAGATACGCAGTATTTT.

The rearrangement joins TRBV18 to TRBJ2-7; 13 bases fit TRBD2. V gave up 2 bases and J gave up 3 bases; unmatched junction bases: 10. Germline V CDR1 and CDR2: KGHSH, LQKENI. CDR3 length equals 18 residues. CDR3 protein: CASSPSRGLAGDYYEQYF. The DNA for the CDR3 is TGTGCCAGCTCACCATCACGTGGACTAGCGGGGGACTACTACGAGCAGTACTTC.

The rearrangement links TRBV7-8 to TRBJ1-6, with a possible D match to TRBD1 (6 bases). The germline V gene encodes CDR1 SGHVS and CDR2 FQNEAQ. The CDR3 length is 15 residues. Trimming shortened V by 2 bases and J by 7 bases, and 12 bases separated the two germline ends. The CDR3 nucleotides are TGTGCCAGCAGCTTATTTAGACAGGCGAATTCACCCCTCCACTTT. As protein: CASSLFRQANSPLHF.

V usage is TRBV2 and J usage is TRBJ1-2; TRBD1 matches 7 bases. The length of the CDR3 is 16 residues. The V and J ends lost 6 bases and 4 bases, in that order; junction bases with no gene match: 14. CDR1 is SNHLY and CDR2 is FYNNEI in the germline V gene. The CDR3 DNA follows: TGTGCCAGCAGCCCGCGGCGACAGGGTGGTAGCTATGGCTACACCTTC. This gives the protein CASSPRRQGGSYGYTF.

The chain carries TRBV6-5 and TRBJ1-1; D uncertain. This CDR3 spans 11 amino acids. Per germline, CDR1 MNHEY and CDR2 SVGAGI. V gave up 7 bases and J gave up 1 base, with 4 bases separating them. In DNA, the CDR3 is TGTGCCAGCAAGAGGAACACTGAAGCTTTCTTT. As protein: CASKRNTEAFF.

The chain recombines TRBV5-4 with TRBJ1-1; tentatively, D is TRBD1 (5 bases). CDR3 length: 16 amino acids. V was trimmed by 0 bases and J by 7 bases, leaving 19 bases between them. Germline lookup yields CDR1 SGHNT and CDR2 YYREEE (reference sequence). CDR3 DNA sequence: TGTGCCAGCAGCTTGGCCGGTGTGCAGGGCCGAATTGAAGCTTTCTTT. As protein: CASSLAGVQGRIEAFF.

In regard to this clone: The junction and the germline gene differ at one end; a read error may be behind it. This chain links TRBV2 with TRBJ1-2, with D uncertain. The germline V gene encodes CDR1 SNHLY and CDR2 FYNNEI. The CDR3 consists of 10 residues. Here the CDR3 DNA reads TGTGCCAGCAGTGACGTGCGTTTCGCCTTC. Protein sequence: CASSDVRFAF.

The V call is TRBV27, the J call TRBJ2-1; D is undetermined. Germline CDR1 MNHEY, CDR2 SMNVEV (reference sequence). V was pared by 8 bases and J by 8 bases, with 16 bases between. The CDR3 has 13 amino acids. The CDR3 here is CASSPPWGDEQFF. The CDR3 coding sequence is TGTGCCAGCTCCCCCCCATGGGGTGATGAGCAGTTCTTC.

V usage is TRBV19 and J usage is TRBJ1-1, with 8 bases lining up with TRBD1. The CDR3 contains 14 residues. Germline V gene lookup returns CDR1 LNHDA and CDR2 SQIVND (reference sequence). V lost 7 bases and J lost 5; bases outside the gene matches: 9. CDR3 coding DNA: TGTGCCAGTAAGCTCGACAGGGGAAGAACTGAAGCTTTCTTT. Translating it yields CASKLDRGRTEAFF.

This chain joins TRBV9 and TRBJ1-6; 7 bases are shared with TRBD1. After removal of 3 bases from V and 10 bases from J, the junction contained 7 bases not matched to a gene. The CDR3 length is 14 residues. Germline values: CDR1 SGDLS, CDR2 YYNGEE. CDR3 in DNA: TGTGCCAGCAGCGCCAACGACAGGGTCTCACCCCTCCACTTT. Encoded protein: CASSANDRVSPLHF.

This clone was observed once. The identical CDR3 is also encoded by other nucleotide sequences in the sample. The V gene is TRBV7-2, the J gene TRBJ1-1; weak D call: TRBD1 (5 bases). Germline loops: CDR1 SGHTA, CDR2 FQGNSA. The CDR3 extends over 13 amino acids. Trimming left V 4 bases short and J 1 base short, with 7 bases between. Written as DNA, the CDR3 is TGTGCCAGCAGCTCTCAGGGGAACACTGAAGCTTTCTTT. Its protein product is CASSSQGNTEAFF.